The 15 T cell receptor beta chains presented below share a single source sample, sequenced in a study of cytomegalovirus exposure and HLA in healthy donors. Use of 60 Vbeta and 13 Jbeta primers characterized the PCR. Generated by immunoSEQ multiplex PCR, the TCRdb table keeps only in-frame clones and is missing some. The table lists approximately 190,000 clones, around 83% of them singletons. Sequenced sample: PBMCs. Receptor source: a man aged 35-49 years in good health and CMV-seropositive.

The chain joins TRBV11-1 to TRBJ1-4; D is perhaps TRBD1 (6 bases). CDR1 is SGHAT, CDR2 FQDESV, per germline (reference sequence). With 5 bases removed from V and 4 bases from J, the gap between germline ends came to 8 bases. The CDR3 has 13 amino acids. The CDR3: CASSRQVNEKLFF. The CDR3 region has the DNA TGTGCCAGCAGCCGACAGGTTAATGAAAAACTGTTTTTT.

The table lists this clone with a few counts. The chain links TRBV28 to TRBJ2-3; 12 bases fit TRBD2. The CDR3 totals 15 residues. Germline V gives CDR1 MDHEN, CDR2 SYDVKM. After removal of 4 bases from V and 5 bases from J, the junction contained 4 bases not matched to a gene. The CDR3 loop is CASSSLAGGGDTQYF. For the CDR3, the DNA is TGTGCCAGCAGTTCCCTAGCGGGAGGGGGAGATACGCAGTATTTT.

The rearrangement uses TRBV5-1 and TRBJ1-6; D unresolved. V was shortened by 2 bases and J by 14 bases, with 11 bases between the two germline ends. This CDR3 is 12 amino acids long. The V gene's germline CDR1 is SGHRS and CDR2 YFSETQ. CDR3 coding DNA: TGCGCCAGCAGCTTAGGAGGGTTATCCCTCCACTTT. Translating gives CASSLGGLSLHF.

The table lists this clone with a count of one. The chain combines TRBV5-6 with TRBJ2-7, with unresolved D. V lost 0 bases to trimming and J lost 4 bases, with 8 bases between them. The germline CDR1 and CDR2 sequences are SGHDT and YYEEEE. There are 13 residues in the CDR3. CDR3 loop: CASSLGEPYEQYF. The CDR3 DNA sequence: TGTGCCAGCAGCTTGGGAGAGCCGTACGAGCAGTACTTC.

J is TRBJ2-1 and V is TRBV5-1, with 12 bases that match TRBD2. CDR1 and CDR2 (germline): SGHRS, YFSETQ. With V trimmed by 6 bases and J by 5 bases, 6 bases remained unmatched. The CDR3 contains 15 residues. The CDR3 reads CASTPGLAGNNEQFF. The CDR3, as DNA: TGCGCCAGCACCCCGGGACTAGCGGGCAACAATGAGCAGTTCTTC.

This clone appeared once. The V gene is TRBV5-6, the J gene TRBJ1-1; no clear D. The germline V gene has CDR1 SGHDT and CDR2 YYEEEE. This CDR3 region has 15 residues. V lost 0 bases and J 5 bases, leaving 14 bases between the germline ends. The chain's CDR3 is CASSLDPGSGTEAFF. The CDR3 nucleotides read TGTGCCAGCAGCTTGGATCCGGGCAGCGGAACTGAAGCTTTCTTT.

V and J are TRBV27 and TRBJ2-1; D may be TRBD2 (5 bases). Per germline, CDR1 MNHEY and CDR2 SMNVEV (reference sequence). V shed 11 bases and J shed 10 bases, with 12 bases lying between them. The CDR3 runs to 10 residues. The CDR3 nucleotides are TGTGCCGGCACCAGGAGGGAGCAGTTCTTC. Translated: CAGTRREQFF.

This chain joins TRBV6-1 and TRBJ2-1, with 11 bases fitting TRBD2. This CDR3 spans 17 amino acids. The germline gives CDR1 MNHNS, CDR2 SASEGT. V was pared by 4 bases and J by 8 bases, with 13 bases of the junction left unmatched. CDR3 bases: TGTGCCAGCAGTGGTGTTAGCGGGAGGGTCGGGGGGGATGAGCAGTTCTTC. It encodes CASSGVSGRVGGDEQFF.

This clone was recorded once. In DNA, the CDR3 is TGTGCCAGCAGCCGACAGGGGGCCGACTATGGCTACACCTTC. This translates into CASSRQGADYGYTF. This chain joins TRBV5-4 and TRBJ1-2, with TRBD1 matching 10 bases. The CDR3 consists of 14 residues. CDR1 and CDR2 from the germline V gene are SGHNT and YYREEE (reference sequence). Trimming cost V 4 bases and J 3 bases; bases outside gene matches: 3.

The chain has TRBV28 and TRBJ1-1, with a weak D call TRBD1 (6 bases). V gave up 5 bases and J gave up 0 bases, with 10 bases separating them. Germline values: CDR1 MDHEN, CDR2 SYDVKM. The CDR3 is 14 amino acids. The CDR3 loop reads CASSRGQLNTEAFF. CDR3 in DNA: TGTGCCAGCAGTAGAGGACAGCTGAACACTGAAGCTTTCTTT.

The chain links TRBV7-9 to TRBJ2-7; TRBD2 matches at 11 bases. The CDR3 length is 15 residues. Unmatched junction bases numbered 1, after V lost 2 bases and J lost 1 base. Germline V CDR1 and CDR2: SEHNR, FQNEAQ (reference sequence). In nucleotides, the CDR3 is TGTGCCAGCAGCTTAACTAGCGGGAGATCCTACGAGCAGTACTTC. Translated, it gives CASSLTSGRSYEQYF. Filled out from reference TRBV7-9 and TRBJ2-7, the complete variable domain reads DTGVSQNPRHKITKRGQNVTFRCDPISEHNRLYWYRQTLGQGPEFLTYFQNEAQLEKSRLLSDRFSAERPKGSFSTLEIQRTEQGDSAMYLCASSLTSGRSYEQYFGPGTRLTVT.

The chain joins TRBV9 to TRBJ2-2, with TRBD2 identical over 11 bases. In germline, CDR1 is SGDLS, CDR2 YYNGEE. The CDR3 has 17 amino acids. The ends lost 4 bases at V and 5 bases at J; junction bases unmatched: 10. The CDR3 region is CASSLYPTSGTTGELFF. The CDR3 DNA reads as TGTGCCAGCAGCCTCTACCCGACTAGCGGGACGACCGGGGAGCTGTTTTTT.

The V call is TRBV7-9, the J call TRBJ1-2; no reliable D call. Germline V gene data show CDR1 as SEHNR and CDR2 as FQNEAQ (reference sequence). The length of the CDR3 is 12 residues. The V and J ends lost 6 bases and 0 bases respectively, with 5 bases between them. This CDR3 reads CASSFTNYGYTF. The CDR3 coding sequence is TGTGCCAGCAGTTTTACTAACTATGGCTACACCTTC.

This chain uses TRBV7-9 with TRBJ2-7, with D perhaps TRBD1 (5 bases). Germline CDR1 and CDR2: SEHNR and FQNEAQ (reference sequence). The germline V and J ends were trimmed by 5 bases and 2 bases, with 10 bases remaining between them. This CDR3 has 13 amino acids. CDR3 sequence reads: CASSDREPYEQYF. CDR3 nucleotide sequence: TGTGCCAGCAGCGACAGAGAGCCCTACGAGCAGTACTTC.

The rearrangement links TRBV27 to TRBJ1-2; possible D gene TRBD1, 5 bases. The CDR3 loop spans 16 amino acids. CDR1 and CDR2 (germline): MNHEY, SMNVEV (reference sequence). Trimming took 6 bases from V and 7 from J, leaving 24 bases between them. The CDR3 DNA is TGTGCCAGCAGCTATGGGGGGTCTTTCTCACAAGGTGGCTACACCTTC. This encodes CASSYGGSFSQGGYTF.